This T cell receptor beta chain was recorded in a study of blood T cells in healthy people across ages. For the second PCR, which ran for roughly 6 to 11 cycles, a sample-barcoded 5' primer and a J-beta primer mix were used. Each CDR3 protein gets one entry after TCRdb re-called the 5' RACE reads with MiXCR. The sample has fewer than 800,000 distinct CDR3 sequences, roughly 25% seen once. The germline V gene encodes CDR1 SEHNR and CDR2 FQNEAQ (reference sequence). V lost 4 bases and J lost 7; bases outside the gene matches: 10. The CDR3 is 16 residues long. Findings and caveats of the study: Naive and antigen-experienced cells could not be conclusively compared, given unsorted PBMCs.

Isolation recovered at least 6 million PBMCs from every sample. Concerning this clonotype: The antigen remains unidentified.

This sample also belongs to another study, concerning T cells of mothers and their children. That publication notes: The TCR beta CDR3 read count exceeded 8.5 million for each mother and was several million for each child.

V gene TRBV7-9 combines with J gene TRBJ1-6, with 7 positions matching TRBD1. The clonotype originates from a boy aged 10-17 years in good health. Sequenced input: blood. CDR3 residues: CASSSEIDRANSPLHF. The CDR3 DNA follows: TGTGCCAGCAGCTCTGAAATAGACAGGGCAAATTCACCCCTCCACTTT.